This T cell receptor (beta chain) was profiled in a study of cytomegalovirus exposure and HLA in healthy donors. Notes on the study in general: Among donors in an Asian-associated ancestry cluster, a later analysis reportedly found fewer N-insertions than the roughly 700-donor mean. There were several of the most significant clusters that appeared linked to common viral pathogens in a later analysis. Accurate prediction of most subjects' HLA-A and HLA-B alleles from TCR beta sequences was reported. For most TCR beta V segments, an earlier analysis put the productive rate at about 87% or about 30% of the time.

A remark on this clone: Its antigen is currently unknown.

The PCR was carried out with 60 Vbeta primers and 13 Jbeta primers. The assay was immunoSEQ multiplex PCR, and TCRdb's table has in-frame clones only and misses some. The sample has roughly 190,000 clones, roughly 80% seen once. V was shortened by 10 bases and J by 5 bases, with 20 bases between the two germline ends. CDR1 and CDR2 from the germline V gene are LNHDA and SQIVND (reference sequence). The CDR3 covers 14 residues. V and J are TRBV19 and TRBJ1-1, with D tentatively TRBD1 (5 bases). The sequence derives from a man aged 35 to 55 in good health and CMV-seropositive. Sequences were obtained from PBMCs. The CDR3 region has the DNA TGTGCCACCCGCACGATCAGGGATGTTACTGAAGCTTTCTTT. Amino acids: CATRTIRDVTEAFF.